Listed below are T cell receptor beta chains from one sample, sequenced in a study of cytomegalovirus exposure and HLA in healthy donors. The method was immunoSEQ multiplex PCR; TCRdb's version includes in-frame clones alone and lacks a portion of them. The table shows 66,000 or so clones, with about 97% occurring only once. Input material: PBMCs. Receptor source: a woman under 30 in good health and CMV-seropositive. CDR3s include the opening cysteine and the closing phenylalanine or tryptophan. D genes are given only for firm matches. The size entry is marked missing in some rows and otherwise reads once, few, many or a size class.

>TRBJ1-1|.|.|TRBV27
TGTGCCAGCAGCGGACAGAGGAACACTGAAGCTTTCTTT
CASSGQRNTEAFF
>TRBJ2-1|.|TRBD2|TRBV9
TGTGCCAGCAGCGTCGGTGCTAGCGGCTACAATGAGCAGTTCTTC
CASSVGASGYNEQFF
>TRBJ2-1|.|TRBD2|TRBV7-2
TGTGCCAGCAGCGGGACCCGTCGACTAGCGGGAGTCAATGAGCAGTTCTTC
CASSGTRRLAGVNEQFF
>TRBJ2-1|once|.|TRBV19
TGTGCCAGTAGTATATCCGGGGCCTACAATGAGCAGTTCTTC
CASSISGAYNEQFF
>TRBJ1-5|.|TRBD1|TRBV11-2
TGTGCCAGCAGCCCCGGGACAGGGAAAATCAATCAGCCCCAGCATTTT
CASSPGTGKINQPQHF
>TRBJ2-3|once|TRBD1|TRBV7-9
TGTGCCAGCAGCCATATCGGGGCAGGGGGAGATACGCAGTATTTT
CASSHIGAGGDTQYF
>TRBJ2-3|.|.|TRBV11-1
TGTGCCAGCAGCCCCTGGGCCCGCACAGATACGCAGTATTTT
CASSPWARTDTQYF
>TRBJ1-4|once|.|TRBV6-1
TGTGCCAGCAGTGGTTGGGGGCTAGGATCTAATGAAAAACTGTTTTTT
CASSGWGLGSNEKLFF
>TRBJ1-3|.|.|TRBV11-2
TGTGCCAGCAGCTTAGAGGGGCGATTTGGAAACACCATATATTTT
CASSLEGRFGNTIYF
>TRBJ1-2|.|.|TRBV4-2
TGTGCCAGCAGCCAAGAAACGCGGAACTATGGCTACACCTTC
CASSQETRNYGYTF
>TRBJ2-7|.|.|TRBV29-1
TGCAGCGTTGAGTGGCCGGGGAAGGACGAGCAGTACTTC
CSVEWPGKDEQYF
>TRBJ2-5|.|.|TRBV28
TGTGCCAGCAGCTCTTACGGAGAGGGATGGCACGAGACCCAGTACTTC
CASSSYGEGWHETQYF
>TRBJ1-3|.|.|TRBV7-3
TGTGCCAGCAGCCCAACCCCGCAGATTACTGGAAACACCATATATTTT
CASSPTPQITGNTIYF
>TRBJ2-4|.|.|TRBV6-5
TGTGCCAGCAGTTCCCCGGGACTAGCCAAAAACATTCAGTACTTC
CASSSPGLAKNIQYF
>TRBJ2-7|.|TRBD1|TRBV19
TGTGCCAGTACCCCGAGTACAGGGGGGTACGAGCAGTACTTC
CASTPSTGGYEQYF
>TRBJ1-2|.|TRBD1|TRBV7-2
TGTGCCAGCAGCCCCAGACAGGGGGTCCTTTTCTACACCTTC
CASSPRQGVLFYTF
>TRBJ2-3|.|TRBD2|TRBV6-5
TGTGCCAGCAGTTTTCTAGCGGGGGGGAGCACAGATACGCAGTATTTT
CASSFLAGGSTDTQYF
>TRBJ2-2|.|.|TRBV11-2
TGTGCCAGCAGCTTAGCCAGGGTGAACACCGGGGAGCTGTTTTTT
CASSLARVNTGELFF
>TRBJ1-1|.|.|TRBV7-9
TGTGCCAGCAGCTTAGGTGGGGAGAGTCACGGCACTGAAGCTTTCTTT
CASSLGGESHGTEAFF
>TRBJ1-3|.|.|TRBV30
TGTGCCTGGAGTCCAAACTCTGGAAACACCATATATTTT
CAWSPNSGNTIYF
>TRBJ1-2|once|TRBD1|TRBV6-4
TGTGCCAGCAGTGACTCACAGGGGGATGGCTACACCTTC
CASSDSQGDGYTF
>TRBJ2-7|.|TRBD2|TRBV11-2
TGTGCCAGCAGCTTAATCGGGGCGGCGGGCGGGAGGGCCTACGAGCAGTACTTC
CASSLIGAAGGRAYEQYF
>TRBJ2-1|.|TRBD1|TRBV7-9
TGTGCCAGCGGCCGGGACAGGATCTACAATGAGCAGTTCTTC
CASGRDRIYNEQFF
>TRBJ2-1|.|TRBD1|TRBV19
TGTGCCAGTAGTATCGGTTCTACCGGGACAGGGTCTCGAAATGAGCAGTTCTTC
CASSIGSTGTGSRNEQFF
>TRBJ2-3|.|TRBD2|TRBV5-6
TGTGCCAGCAGCCCGAGACTAGCGGCTAGCACAGATACGCAGTATTTT
CASSPRLAASTDTQYF
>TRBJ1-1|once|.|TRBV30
TGTGCCTGGAGTCTAGGGGCAGGCTACACTGAAGCTTTCTTT
CAWSLGAGYTEAFF
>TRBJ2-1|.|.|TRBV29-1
TGCAGCGTTGAAGACGGGAGCTCCTACAATGAGCAGTTCTTC
CSVEDGSSYNEQFF
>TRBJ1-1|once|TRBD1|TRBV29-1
TGCAGCGCCCTACAGGGGGCTGGGGAAGCTTTCTTT
CSALQGAGEAFF
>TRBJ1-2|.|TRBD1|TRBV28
TGTGCCAGCAGACCCTCTACGGGACAGGGAGGTTTTGGCTACACCTTC
CASRPSTGQGGFGYTF
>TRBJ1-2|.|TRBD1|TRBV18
TGTGCCAGCTCGCGACAGGGGGCCGCTGGCTACACCTTC
CASSRQGAAGYTF
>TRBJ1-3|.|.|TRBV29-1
TGCAGCGTTGAAGGGACAGAGGATTCTGGAAACACCATATATTTT
CSVEGTEDSGNTIYF